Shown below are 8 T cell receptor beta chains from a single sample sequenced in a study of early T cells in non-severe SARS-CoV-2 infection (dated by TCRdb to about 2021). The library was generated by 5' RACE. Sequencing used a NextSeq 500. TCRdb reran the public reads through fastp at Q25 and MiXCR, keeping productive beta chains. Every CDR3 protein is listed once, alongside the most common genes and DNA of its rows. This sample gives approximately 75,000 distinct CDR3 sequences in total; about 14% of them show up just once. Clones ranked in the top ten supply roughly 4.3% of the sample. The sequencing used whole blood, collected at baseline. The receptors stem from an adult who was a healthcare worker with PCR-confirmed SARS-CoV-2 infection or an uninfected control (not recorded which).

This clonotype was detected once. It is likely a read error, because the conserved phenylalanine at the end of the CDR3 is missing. CDR3 nucleotide sequence: TGTGCCAGCAGCTTTAACTCCTACAATGAGCAGTTCTTA. Encoded protein: CASSFNSYNEQFL. The V and J genes are TRBV7-6 and TRBJ2-1, with D unclear. This CDR3 spans 13 amino acids. The V end was cut by 3 bases, the J end by 0 bases, with 3 bases between. Germline loops: CDR1 SGHVS, CDR2 FNYEAQ.

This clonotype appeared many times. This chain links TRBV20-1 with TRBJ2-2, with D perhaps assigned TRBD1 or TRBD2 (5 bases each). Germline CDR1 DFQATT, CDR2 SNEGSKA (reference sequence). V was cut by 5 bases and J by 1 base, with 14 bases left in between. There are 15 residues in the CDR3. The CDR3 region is CSAAPPGRNTGELFF. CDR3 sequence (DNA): TGCAGTGCTGCGCCCCCGGGACGGAACACCGGGGAGCTGTTTTTT.

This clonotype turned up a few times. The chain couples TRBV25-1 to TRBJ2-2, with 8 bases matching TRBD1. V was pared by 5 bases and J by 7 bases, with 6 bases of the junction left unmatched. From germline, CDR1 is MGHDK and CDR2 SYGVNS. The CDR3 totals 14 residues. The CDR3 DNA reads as TGTGCCAGCAGTAAAGAGACAGGGGTCGGGGAGCTGTTTTTT. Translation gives CASSKETGVGELFF.

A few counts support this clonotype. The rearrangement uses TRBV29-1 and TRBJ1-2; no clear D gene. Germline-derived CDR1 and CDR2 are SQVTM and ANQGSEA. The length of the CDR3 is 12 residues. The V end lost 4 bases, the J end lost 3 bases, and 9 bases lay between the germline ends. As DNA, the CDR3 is TGCAGCGTTGTCGCAAGCGACTATGGCTACACCTTC. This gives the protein CSVVASDYGYTF.

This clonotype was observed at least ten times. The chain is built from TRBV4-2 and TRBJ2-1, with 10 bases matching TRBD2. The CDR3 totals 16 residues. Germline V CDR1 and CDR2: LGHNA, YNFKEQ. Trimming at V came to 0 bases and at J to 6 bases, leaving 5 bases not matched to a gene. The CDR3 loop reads CASSQDRTSGANEQFF. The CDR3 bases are TGTGCCAGCAGCCAAGATAGGACTAGCGGTGCCAATGAGCAGTTCTTC.

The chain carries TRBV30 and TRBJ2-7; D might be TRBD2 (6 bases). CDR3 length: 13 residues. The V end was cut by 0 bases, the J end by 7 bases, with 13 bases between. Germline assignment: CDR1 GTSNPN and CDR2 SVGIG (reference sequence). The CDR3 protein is CAWSVGGLGEQYF. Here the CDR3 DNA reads TGTGCCTGGAGTGTGGGAGGCCTAGGTGAGCAGTACTTC.

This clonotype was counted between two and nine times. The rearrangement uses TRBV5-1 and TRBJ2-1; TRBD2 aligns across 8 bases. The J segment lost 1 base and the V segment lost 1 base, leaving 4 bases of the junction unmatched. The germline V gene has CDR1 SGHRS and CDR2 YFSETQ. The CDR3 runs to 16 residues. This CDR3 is CASSLFAGGSYNEQFF. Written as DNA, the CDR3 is TGCGCCAGCAGCTTGTTCGCGGGAGGATCCTACAATGAGCAGTTCTTC.

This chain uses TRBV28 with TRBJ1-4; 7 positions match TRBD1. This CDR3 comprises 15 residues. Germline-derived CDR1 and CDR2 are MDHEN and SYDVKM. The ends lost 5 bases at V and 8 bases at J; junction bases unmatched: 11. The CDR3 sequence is CASSPETGADEKLFF. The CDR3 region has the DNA TGTGCCAGCAGTCCCGAAACAGGGGCGGACGAAAAACTGTTTTTT.